The rows below give T cell receptor beta chains drawn from one sample of a study of blood T cell repertoires in COVID-19. Generated by immunoSEQ multiplex PCR, the TCRdb table keeps only in-frame clones and is missing some. The sample records about 150,000 clones, roughly 87% being singletons. The sequencing sample was made of PBMCs or T cells enriched from blood (not recorded which). The receptors were gathered from a woman aged 35 to 49 who had been exposed to COVID-19. Each CDR3 is given with its conserved first and last residue. A D gene is named only where the DNA matches it firmly.

v_call	d_call	j_call	cdr3_nt	cdr3_aa
TRBV24-1	TRBD2	TRBJ2-3	TGTGCCACCAGTGATGGAATAGCGGGAGGTTATGATACGCAGTATTTT	CATSDGIAGGYDTQYF
TRBV28	.	TRBJ1-2	TGTGCCAGCAGTTTACGGCAGGGCTATGGCTACACCTTC	CASSLRQGYGYTF
TRBV27	TRBD1	TRBJ2-7	TGTGCCAGCAGTGTAAACAGGGGAGTGTTCGAGCAGTACTTC	CASSVNRGVFEQYF
TRBV11-2	.	TRBJ1-1	TGTGCCAGCACCCAACTACGACAGTTTGGAGCTTTCTTT	CASTQLRQFGAFF
TRBV5-4	.	TRBJ2-7	TGTGCCAGCAGCTTAACAGGGTACGAGCAGTACTTC	CASSLTGYEQYF
TRBV9	.	TRBJ2-1	TGTGCCAGCAGCGTATCAGGAGGACCGAACAATGAGCAGTTCTTC	CASSVSGGPNNEQFF
TRBV5-1	.	TRBJ1-4	TGCGCCAGCAAGGAGACTTCGACTAATGAAAAACTGTTTTTT	CASKETSTNEKLFF
TRBV6-5	TRBD1	TRBJ2-2	TGTGCCAGCAATCCCCGGGACAGGGTCCCCGGGGAGCTGTTTTTT	CASNPRDRVPGELFF
TRBV6-6	TRBD1	TRBJ2-7	TGTGCCAGCAGGACCGGGACAGGGGGCGATTACGAGCAGTACTTC	CASRTGTGGDYEQYF
TRBV9	TRBD1	TRBJ2-7	TGTGCCAGCAGCGTCGGGACAGGGGACACCTACGAGCAGTACTTC	CASSVGTGDTYEQYF
TRBV5-1	TRBD1	TRBJ1-2	TGCGCCAGCACCCCAGACAGGGGGCGAGGTGGCTACACCTTC	CASTPDRGRGGYTF
TRBV5-6	TRBD1	TRBJ1-1	TGTGCCAGCAGCGTGACAGGGGCAGGGGGCTACGTTGAAGCTTTCTTT	CASSVTGAGGYVEAFF
TRBV5-1	.	TRBJ1-1	TGCGCCAGCAGCTTGGCTGGGGCCGACATGAACACTGAAGCTTTCTTT	CASSLAGADMNTEAFF
TRBV7-2	.	TRBJ2-1	TGTGCCAGCAGCTTTGGGGGCATGCGAACTGGGGAGCAGTTCTTC	CASSFGGMRTGEQFF
TRBV19	.	TRBJ1-4	TGTGCCAGTAGGTCCGGATTACTCAGGGCAACTAATGAAAAACTGTTTTTT	CASRSGLLRATNEKLFF
TRBV5-8	TRBD2	TRBJ2-7	TGTGCCAGCACAAATCTAGCGGGGCTCCTATCCGAGCAGTACTTC	CASTNLAGLLSEQYF
TRBV25-1	TRBD1	TRBJ2-2	TGTGCCAGCAGTCTAGAAGACAGGGTGGGCGGGGAGCTGTTTTTT	CASSLEDRVGGELFF
TRBV7-3	TRBD2	TRBJ2-7	TGTGCCAGCAGCTTAACGTTGTCTAGCGGGGATCTGGAGCAGTACTTC	CASSLTLSSGDLEQYF
TRBV2	.	TRBJ2-7	TGTGCCAGCAGTCCTACAGCCTACGAGCAGTACTTC	CASSPTAYEQYF
TRBV3-1/TRBV3-2	.	TRBJ1-4	TGTGCCAGCAGCCTCAAGATCGGGAACGAAAAACTGTTTTTT	CASSLKIGNEKLFF
TRBV2	TRBD2	TRBJ2-7	TGTGCCAGCAGCATAGCGGGGACGGGAGAGCAGTACTTC	CASSIAGTGEQYF
TRBV7-8	.	TRBJ2-1	TGTGCCAGCAGAGTGACAGAGGAGTCCTACAATGAGCAGTTCTTC	CASRVTEESYNEQFF